The sequence of this T cell receptor beta chain was determined in a study of T-cell memory formation after mild COVID-19 (dated by TCRdb to about 2021). Regarding the research as a whole: TCR sequence clusters from the two donors were largely donor specific. In a couple of donors, T-cell clones that expanded and contracted after mild COVID-19 were tracked by sequencing TCRalpha and TCRbeta repertoires over time. The cohort was made up of two young adult volunteers, one female and one male, who were previously healthy. The paper's findings and limits, for the study overall: Some responding clones were detected in pre-infection memory, suggesting pre-existing cross-reactive memory T cells joined the SARS-CoV-2 response. Whether the second-wave clones peaking on day 37 were SARS-CoV-2 specific was not confirmed. The study covered only a couple of mild cases, and larger cohorts including severe cases with pre-infection samples were considered necessary. Clones that contracted from day 15 to 85 showed balanced CD4/CD8 phenotypes, whereas a second wave of clones that expanded from day 15 to 37 leaned towards CD4+. Contracting CD4+ clones were found mainly in CM and EM memory subsets, while CD8+ clones were enriched in EMRA.

For this clonotype: The target of this receptor is not known. Qualities for individual bases were not recorded, and no much larger clone is one base off.

The sequencer was an Illumina NovaSeq 6000. cDNA libraries for TCRalpha and TCRbeta were prepared by 5'RACE using constant-segment primers, with sample barcodes and unique molecular identifiers added. RNA was extracted from every sample with Trizol reagent. Amplification of the libraries took two PCR steps, and the second step added a second sample barcode plus Illumina TruSeq adapters. Sequencing of the libraries was done on an Illumina NovaSeq, producing 2 x 150 bp paired-end reads. The original pipeline was this. The reads were demultiplexed and collapsed into UMI-guided consensus sequences using migec v1.2.7. Using mixcr v2.1.11, the UMI consensuses were aligned to TRA and TRB V and J templates and assembled into clonotypes. Clonotypes were classified as expanded or contracted when called significant by both edgeR and NoisET, with noise models trained on biological replicates. edgeR calls used a false discovery rate-adjusted p below 0.01 and a log2 fold-change threshold of 1. As an exploratory analysis of dynamics, PCA with hierarchical clustering was applied to max-normalized trajectories of the 1000 most abundant clonotypes. Separately sequenced CD4+ and CD8+ repertoires were used to assign the CD4 or CD8 phenotype of responding clones. TCRdb reprocessed the public reads (quality trimming at Q25 with fastp, clone calling with MiXCR) and kept in-frame beta chains. Under each unique CDR3 protein, matching rows form one entry showing the most common genes and DNA. The V and J calls, along with clone size, are taken from TCRdb and not from the paper's own processing. Here the sample has 550,000 to 650,000 distinct CDR3 sequences; 17% occur a single time. Around 7.8% of the sample belongs to the ten largest clones.

The CDR3 has 11 amino acids, counting the end cysteine and phenylalanine. The entry retains the CDR3 DNA only, 33 bases that are in frame from base 1. The germline ends are 4 bases apart after V is trimmed by 1 base and J by 7 bases. Based on the germline V gene, the CDR1 and CDR2 sequences are MNHNS and SASEGT. Ficoll-Paque density gradient centrifugation was the method used to isolate PBMCs. The rearranged chain carries TRBV6-1 and TRBJ1-1, with an unclear D gene assignment. The sequencing sample was made of PBMCs or a T cell subset sorted from them (not recorded which). The TCR sequence derives from an adult woman who had mild COVID-19 (a few samples of this study predate the infection). The sample titles of this study are shuffled in the database, so cell type and time point are left out; the donor was told from shared clones. The CDR3 region reads CASSEVGEAFF. The DNA is as follows: TGTGCCAGCAGTGAAGTGGGTGAAGCTTTCTTT.